The 5 T cell receptor beta chains presented below share a single source sample, sequenced in a study of response to subunit inactivated influenza vaccine. MiXCR, run by TCRdb on the RT-PCR reads, gives a single entry per CDR3 protein. The sample has about 580,000 distinct CDR3 sequences, 13% to 15% seen once; the top ten hold around 10%. Material: PBMCs from blood, obtained roughly 13 days after vaccination. These receptors came from a man aged 45-65 years who received an inactivated influenza vaccine.

The chain is built from TRBV20-1 and TRBJ2-3; TRBD2 is a possible D gene (6 bases). V dropped 0 bases and J dropped 3 bases, with 10 bases sitting between them. Germline CDR1 and CDR2: DFQATT and SNEGSKA (reference sequence). CDR3 length: 14 amino acids. In DNA form, the CDR3 reads TGCAGTGCTAGAGAGGGAAGCGGGACAGATACGCAGTATTTT. It specifies CSAREGSGTDTQYF.

This clonotype has just a few counts. This chain links TRBV20-1 with TRBJ2-1, with 7 positions matching TRBD2. From germline, CDR1 is DFQATT and CDR2 SNEGSKA (reference sequence). CDR3 length equals 16 residues. V gave up 0 bases and J gave up 7 bases; unmatched junction bases: 12. The CDR3 DNA is TGCAGTGCTAGAGACCCGGGAGGTGGGAGCAGGAATGAGCAGTTCTTC. Protein sequence: CSARDPGGGSRNEQFF.

The chain links TRBV12-3 or TRBV12-4 to TRBJ1-5; 9 nucleotides line up with TRBD1. With V trimmed by 1 base and J by 5 bases, 3 bases remained unmatched. This CDR3 is 15 amino acids long. DNA for the CDR3: TGTGCCAGCAGTTTAGGGGACAGGGAGTATCAGCCCCAGCATTTT. Translation: CASSLGDREYQPQHF.

This clonotype was seen more than once but under ten times. The chain couples TRBV9 to TRBJ2-1; D is ambiguous. Trimming removed 0 bases at V and 4 bases at J, with 17 bases between. Germline CDR1 and CDR2: SGDLS and YYNGEE. The CDR3 consists of 17 residues. For the CDR3, the DNA is TGTGCCAGCAGCGTAGTGGCAGCCCGGGCCAATTACAATGAGCAGTTCTTC. Translation gives CASSVVAARANYNEQFF.

This clonotype has just a few counts. The chain combines TRBV6-2 or TRBV6-3 with TRBJ2-7; D tentatively reads TRBD1 or TRBD2 (6 bases each). This CDR3 spans 11 amino acids. Germline loops: CDR1 MNHEY, CDR2 SVGEGT. V lost 6 bases and J 11 bases, leaving 14 bases between the germline ends. CDR3 residues: CASSHREVEYF. CDR3 in DNA: TGTGCCAGCAGCCACAGGGAGGTGGAGTACTTC.